In its sample, the clone carrying this T cell receptor (beta chain) was seen once. Collection of blood occurred at baseline, at cycle 4 day 1, and at cycle 7 day 1. Sequencing was performed with immunoSEQ multiplex PCR; in TCRdb, only in-frame clones are kept and a portion is missing. The sample includes approximately 64,000 clones, around 86% of them seen just once. The sample belongs to a study of OX40 agonist ivuxolimab in advanced cancers. V lost 5 bases and J 6 bases, leaving 20 bases between the germline ends. The CDR3 extends over 16 amino acids. CDR1 SGHRS and CDR2 YFSETQ come from the germline V gene.

V is TRBV5-1 and J is TRBJ1-4; D gene uncertain. The source material was CD4+ or CD8+ T cells sorted from blood, sampled in a trial of the OX40 agonist ivuxolimab. This clonotype was obtained from an adult with an advanced solid tumor such as melanoma, head and neck, liver or kidney cancer. DNA for the CDR3: TGCGCCAGCAGATATGACGGGAGCATAGCCTATGAAAAACTGTTTTTT. Residues: CASRYDGSIAYEKLFF.